The 21 T cell receptor beta chains in this list originate from one sample, sequenced in a study of cytotoxic CD8 clonotypes in ibrutinib-treated CLL. Method: immunoSEQ multiplex PCR; TCRdb's copy keeps in-frame clones and lacks some. Of 150,000 to 200,000 clones in the sample, over 60% are singletons; the top ten hold 10% to 15%. Sequencing used PBMCs, obtained after 24 months of ibrutinib treatment. The receptor source for this set is a human donor with chronic lymphocytic leukemia.

This clone has just a few counts. The CDR3 protein is CASTQGGGDYGYTF. CDR3 nucleotide sequence: TGTGCCAGCACCCAAGGAGGGGGCGACTATGGCTACACCTTC. The J gene is TRBJ1-2, the V gene TRBV7-8; 7 nucleotides match TRBD1. The germline gives CDR1 SGHVS, CDR2 FQNEAQ. The CDR3 spans 14 residues. The ends lost 7 bases at V and 3 bases at J; junction bases unmatched: 8.

The rearrangement joins TRBV13 to TRBJ2-2; D unclear. The CDR3 consists of 13 residues. Germline assignment: CDR1 PRHDT and CDR2 FYEKMQ (reference sequence). The ends were cut back, 3 bases at V and 7 bases at J, with 9 bases in the middle. The CDR3, as DNA: TGTGCCAGCAGCTTCACCTTCGGCGGGGAGCTGTTTTTT. It specifies CASSFTFGGELFF. Variable domain in full (rest from reference TRBV13 and TRBJ2-2): AAGVIQSPRHLIKEKRETATLKCYPIPRHDTVYWYQQGPGQDPQFLISFYEKMQSDKGSIPDRFSAQQFSDYHSELNMSSLELGDSALYFCASSFTFGGELFFGEGSRLTVL.

This chain links TRBV25-1 with TRBJ2-1; 8 bases are shared with TRBD2. In germline, CDR1 is MGHDK, CDR2 SYGVNS. The CDR3 has 14 residues. The V segment lost 8 bases and the J segment 3 bases; nucleotides outside the gene matches: 6. CDR3: CASSDSGNYNEQFF. The CDR3 nucleotides read TGTGCCAGCTCAGATAGCGGGAACTACAATGAGCAGTTCTTC.

This clone came up once. The CDR3 nucleotides read TGTGCCAGCAGCCAAGAGGGGCTAGCGGGAGATGAGCAGTTCTTC. Protein product: CASSQEGLAGDEQFF. The J gene is TRBJ2-1, the V gene TRBV4-2; 10 bases align to TRBD2. Trimming at V came to 0 bases and at J to 8 bases, leaving 4 bases not matched to a gene. The CDR3 loop spans 15 amino acids. The germline CDR1 and CDR2 sequences are LGHNA and YNFKEQ.

V and J are TRBV7-2 and TRBJ2-5; the match to TRBD2 covers 7 bases. The junction had 10 bases not matched to a gene; V was cut back by 4 bases and J by 5 bases. This CDR3 comprises 15 residues. CDR1 is SGHTA and CDR2 is FQGNSA in the germline V gene. CDR3 sequence (DNA): TGTGCCAGCAGCTCGAGAGTGGGAGGGCATGAGACCCAGTACTTC. It codes for CASSSRVGGHETQYF.

In its sample, this clone was seen a few times. One end of the junction is discordant with germline, which a read error may explain. The chain carries TRBV12-5 and TRBJ2-1; D gene ambiguous. The CDR3 has 11 amino acids. Germline V gene data show CDR1 as LGHNT and CDR2 as FRNRAP. Here the CDR3 reads CASGFNPSVVF. Here the CDR3 DNA reads TGTGCTAGTGGTTTTAACCCGAGCGTGGTCTTC.

The chain couples TRBV5-5 to TRBJ1-5; D gene unclear. The CDR3 sequence is 15 residues long. Germline CDR1 and CDR2: SGHKS and YYEKEE (reference sequence). V was clipped by 5 bases and J by 0 bases, with 12 bases between them. For the CDR3, the DNA is TGTGCCAGCAGTCTCGCCGCAAATAGCAATCAGCCCCAGCATTTT. Translation gives CASSLAANSNQPQHF.

The rearrangement joins TRBV4-3 to TRBJ2-2; 7 nucleotides agree with TRBD2. This CDR3 has 16 residues. Germline CDR1 and CDR2: LGHNA and YSLEER. V trimming: 0 bases; J trimming: 6 bases; junction bases outside the gene matches: 7. In DNA, the CDR3 is TGCGCCAGCAGCCAAGATAGGTTTGGGAGGGCCGGGGAGCTGTTTTTT. It translates to CASSQDRFGRAGELFF.

The V gene is TRBV5-6, the J gene TRBJ1-2; 8 bases map to TRBD1. The CDR3 spans 14 residues. Germline loops: CDR1 SGHDT, CDR2 YYEEEE. The V and J ends lost 2 bases and 4 bases, in that order; junction bases with no gene match: 4. The CDR3 reads CASSFRDRRYGYTF. The CDR3 nucleotides read TGTGCCAGCAGCTTCCGGGACAGGCGCTATGGCTACACCTTC.

A note on this clone: Distinct nucleotide sequences in the sample also encode this CDR3. This chain joins TRBV4-3 and TRBJ2-5; the D is unclear. Germline-derived CDR1 and CDR2 are LGHNA and YSLEER. The V and J ends lost 0 bases and 4 bases respectively, with 9 bases between them. There are 14 residues in the CDR3. The CDR3 DNA follows: TGCGCCAGCAGCCAAGATCTGGGTTCAGAGACCCAGTACTTC. Translated, it gives CASSQDLGSETQYF.

The chain uses TRBV7-6 and TRBJ2-1, with D tentatively TRBD1 (5 bases). The V gene's germline CDR1 is SGHVS and CDR2 FNYEAQ. Trimming removed 2 bases at V and 6 bases at J, with 8 bases between. CDR3 length: 13 amino acids. CDR3 sequence (DNA): TGTGCCAGCAGCTTACAGGGTACCAATGAGCAGTTCTTC. This translates into CASSLQGTNEQFF. Full variable domain (outside the CDR3, taken from reference TRBV7-6 and TRBJ2-1): GAGVSQSPRYKVTKRGQDVALRCDPISGHVSLYWYRQALGQGPEFLTYFNYEAQQDKSGLPNDRFSAERPEGSISTLTIQRTEQRDSAMYRCASSLQGTNEQFFGPGTRLTVL.

The CDR3 spells CASSVGFGDTDTQYF. The CDR3 nucleotides read TGTGCCAGCAGCGTAGGGTTCGGGGACACAGATACGCAGTATTTT. The rearrangement joins TRBV9 to TRBJ2-3; perhaps TRBD2 as D (5 bases). The CDR3 is made up of 15 amino acids. Germline V lookup: CDR1 SGDLS, CDR2 YYNGEE. Trimming took off 0 bases at V and 2 bases at J, with 10 bases between the two ends.

The chain couples TRBV10-3 to TRBJ2-5, with a weak D call TRBD2 (5 bases). Germline values: CDR1 ENHRY, CDR2 SYGVKD. The V gene lost 0 bases and the J gene lost 7 bases, with 12 bases spanning the gap. This CDR3 contains 14 residues. The CDR3 sequence is CAISESGAGGTQYF. The CDR3 DNA reads as TGTGCCATCAGTGAGTCTGGAGCTGGAGGGACCCAGTACTTC.

At least ten counts were recorded for this clone. CDR3 sequence (DNA): TGTGCCAGCAGCTTACGGACAGATAATCAGCCCCAGCATTTT. This encodes CASSLRTDNQPQHF. The genes are TRBV7-2 and TRBJ1-5; weak D call: TRBD1 (6 bases). V lost 2 bases to trimming and J lost 4 bases, with 9 bases between them. The CDR3 has 14 residues. Germline loops: CDR1 SGHTA, CDR2 FQGNSA.

The chain couples TRBV28 to TRBJ2-7; maybe TRBD2 (6 bases). The CDR3 is made up of 16 amino acids. The germline V and J ends were trimmed by 3 bases and 4 bases, with 19 bases remaining between them. Germline loops: CDR1 MDHEN, CDR2 SYDVKM. The CDR3, as DNA: TGTGCCAGCAGTTTTTGGGATGGGCGGGAAGATTACGAGCAGTACTTC. As protein: CASSFWDGREDYEQYF.

The gene calls are TRBV5-4 and TRBJ2-1, with 13 positions matching TRBD2. Germline lookup yields CDR1 SGHNT and CDR2 YYREEE (reference sequence). The CDR3 length is 17 residues. V lost 1 base to trimming and J lost 7 bases; unmatched junction nucleotides: 8. CDR3 in amino acids: CASSLFGTSGMVNEQFF. CDR3 nucleotides: TGTGCCAGCAGCTTGTTTGGGACTAGCGGGATGGTTAATGAGCAGTTCTTC.

CDR3 nucleotide sequence: TGTGCCAGCAGCGCGGACGTCTATGGCTACACCTTC. The encoded protein is CASSADVYGYTF. V and J are TRBV5-4 and TRBJ1-2; D remains ambiguous. The V end was cut by 4 bases, the J end by 4 bases, with 8 bases between. Germline loops: CDR1 SGHNT, CDR2 YYREEE (reference sequence). The CDR3 contains 12 residues.

About this clone itself: Mismatch with germline at one junction end may stem from a read error. The CDR3 reads CASSETNYGYTF. CDR3 in DNA: TGTGCCAGCAGCGAGACTAATTATGGCTACACCTTC. This chain connects TRBV9 to TRBJ1-2, with no clear D. Germline CDR1 and CDR2: SGDLS and YYNGEE. This CDR3 region has 12 residues.

The J gene is TRBJ2-1, the V gene TRBV18; 10 bases are a match to TRBD2. V lost 0 bases, J lost 9 bases, and 8 bases stayed unmatched. The CDR3 sequence is 16 residues long. Germline CDR1 is KGHSH and CDR2 is LQKENI. CDR3 in DNA: TGTGCCAGCTCACCACCGGGACTAGCGCAAGAGGGTGAGCAGTTCTTC. Protein: CASSPPGLAQEGEQFF.

V gene TRBV5-1 combines with J gene TRBJ2-2, with TRBD2 identical over 9 bases. The CDR3 covers 15 residues. Trimming took 4 bases from V and 6 from J; bases not matched to a gene: 7. Germline V CDR1 and CDR2: SGHRS, YFSETQ. The DNA for the CDR3 is TGCGCCAGCAGCGTTAGCGGGAGTATCTCCGGGGAGCTGTTTTTT. Its translation is CASSVSGSISGELFF.

The chain has TRBV5-4 and TRBJ2-5; 10 bases are a match to TRBD1. V gave up 2 bases and J gave up 5 bases; unmatched junction bases: 6. From germline, CDR1 is SGHNT and CDR2 YYREEE (reference sequence). CDR3 length equals 15 residues. The DNA of the CDR3 is TGTGCCAGCAGCTTCGGGACAGGGGAGGTCGAGACCCAGTACTTC. This codes for CASSFGTGEVETQYF.